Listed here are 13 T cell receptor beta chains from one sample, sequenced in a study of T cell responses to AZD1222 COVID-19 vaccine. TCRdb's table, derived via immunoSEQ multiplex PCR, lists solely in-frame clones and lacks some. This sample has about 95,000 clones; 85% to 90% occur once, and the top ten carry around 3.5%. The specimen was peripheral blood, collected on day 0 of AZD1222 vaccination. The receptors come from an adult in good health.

This CDR3 is CATALGRSQNQPQHF. For the CDR3, the DNA is TGTGCGACCGCCCTGGGGAGGAGCCAGAATCAGCCCCAGCATTTT. J is TRBJ1-5 and V is TRBV2, with D uncertain. The CDR3 loop spans 15 amino acids. Per germline, CDR1 SNHLY and CDR2 FYNNEI.

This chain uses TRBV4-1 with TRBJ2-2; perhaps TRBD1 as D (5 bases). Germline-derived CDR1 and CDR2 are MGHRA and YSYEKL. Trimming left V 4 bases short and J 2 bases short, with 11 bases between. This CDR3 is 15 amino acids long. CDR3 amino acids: CASSPTTENTGELFF. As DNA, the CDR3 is TGCGCCAGCAGCCCCACGACAGAAAACACCGGGGAGCTGTTTTTT.

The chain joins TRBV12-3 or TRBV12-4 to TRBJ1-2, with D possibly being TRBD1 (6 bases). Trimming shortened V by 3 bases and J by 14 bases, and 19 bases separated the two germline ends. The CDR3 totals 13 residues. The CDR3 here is CASSFGLGGRWTF. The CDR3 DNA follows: TGTGCCAGCAGTTTCGGGTTGGGGGGCCGTTGGACCTTC.

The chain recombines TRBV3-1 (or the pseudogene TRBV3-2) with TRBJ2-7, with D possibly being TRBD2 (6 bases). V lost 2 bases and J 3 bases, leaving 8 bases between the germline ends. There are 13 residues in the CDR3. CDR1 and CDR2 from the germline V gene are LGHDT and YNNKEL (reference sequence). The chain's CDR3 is CASSQTSCYEQYF. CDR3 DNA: TGTGCCAGCAGCCAAACTAGCTGCTACGAGCAGTACTTC.

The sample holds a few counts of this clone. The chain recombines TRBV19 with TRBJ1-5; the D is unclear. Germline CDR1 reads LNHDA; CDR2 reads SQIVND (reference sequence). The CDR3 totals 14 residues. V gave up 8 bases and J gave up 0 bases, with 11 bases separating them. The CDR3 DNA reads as TGTGCCAGTGTAGGAGGGTATAGCAATCAGCCCCAGCATTTT. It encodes CASVGGYSNQPQHF. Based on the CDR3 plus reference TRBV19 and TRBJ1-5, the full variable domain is DGGITQSPKYLFRKEGQNVTLSCEQNLNHDAMYWYRQDPGQGLRLIYYSQIVNDFQKGDIAEGYSVSREKKESFPLTVTSAQKNPTAFYLCASVGGYSNQPQHFGDGTRLSIL.

The CDR3 DNA follows: TGTGCCTGGAGCTCCCCTTTTAATCAGCCCCAGCATTTT. This encodes CAWSSPFNQPQHF. The rearrangement joins TRBV30 to TRBJ1-5, with D unresolved. Trimming cost V 3 bases and J 4 bases, with 10 bases left between them. The CDR3 runs to 13 residues. Per the germline V gene, CDR1 is GTSNPN and CDR2 is SVGIG (reference sequence).

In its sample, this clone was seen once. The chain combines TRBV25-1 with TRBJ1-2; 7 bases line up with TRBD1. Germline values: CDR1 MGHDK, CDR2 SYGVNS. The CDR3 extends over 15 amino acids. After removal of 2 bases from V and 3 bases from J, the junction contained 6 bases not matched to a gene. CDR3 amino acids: CASSEIGGTDYGYTF. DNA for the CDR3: TGTGCCAGCAGTGAAATCGGGGGGACAGACTATGGCTACACCTTC.

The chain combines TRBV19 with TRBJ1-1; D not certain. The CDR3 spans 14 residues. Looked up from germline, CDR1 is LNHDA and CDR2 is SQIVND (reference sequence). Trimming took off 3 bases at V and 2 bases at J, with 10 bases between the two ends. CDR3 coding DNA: TGTGCCAGTAGTATTCCGGCGGTAAACACTGAAGCTTTCTTT. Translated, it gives CASSIPAVNTEAFF.

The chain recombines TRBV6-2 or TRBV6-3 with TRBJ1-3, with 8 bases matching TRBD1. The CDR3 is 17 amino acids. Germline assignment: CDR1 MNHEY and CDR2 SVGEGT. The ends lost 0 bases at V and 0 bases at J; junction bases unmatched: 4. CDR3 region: CASSYSIGQGSGNTIYF. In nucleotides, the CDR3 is TGTGCCAGCAGTTACTCGATCGGACAGGGCTCTGGAAACACCATATATTTT.

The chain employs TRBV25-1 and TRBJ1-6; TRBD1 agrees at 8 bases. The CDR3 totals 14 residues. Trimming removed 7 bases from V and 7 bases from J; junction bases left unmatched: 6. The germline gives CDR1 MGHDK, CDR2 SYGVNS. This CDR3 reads CASTADRGNSPLHF. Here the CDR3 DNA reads TGTGCCAGCACCGCTGACAGGGGAAATTCACCCCTCCACTTT.

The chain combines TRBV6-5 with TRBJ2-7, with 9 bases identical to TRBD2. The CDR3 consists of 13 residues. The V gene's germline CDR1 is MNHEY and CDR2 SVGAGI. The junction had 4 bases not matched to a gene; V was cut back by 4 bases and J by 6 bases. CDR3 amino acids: CASSSPSGAEQYF. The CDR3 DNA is TGTGCCAGCAGTTCCCCTAGCGGGGCCGAGCAGTACTTC.

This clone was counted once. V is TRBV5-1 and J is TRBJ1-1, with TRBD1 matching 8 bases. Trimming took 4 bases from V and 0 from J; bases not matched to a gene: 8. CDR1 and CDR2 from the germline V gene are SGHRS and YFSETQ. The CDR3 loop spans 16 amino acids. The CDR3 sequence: CASSQTTGAMNTEAFF. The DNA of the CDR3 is TGCGCCAGCAGCCAGACGACAGGGGCTATGAACACTGAAGCTTTCTTT.

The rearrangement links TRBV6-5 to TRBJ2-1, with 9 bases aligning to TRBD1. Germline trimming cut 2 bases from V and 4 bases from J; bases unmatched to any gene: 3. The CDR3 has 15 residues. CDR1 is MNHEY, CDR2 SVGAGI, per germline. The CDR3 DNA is TGTGCCAGCAGTTACGGGACAGGGTATTACAATGAGCAGTTCTTC. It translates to CASSYGTGYYNEQFF.